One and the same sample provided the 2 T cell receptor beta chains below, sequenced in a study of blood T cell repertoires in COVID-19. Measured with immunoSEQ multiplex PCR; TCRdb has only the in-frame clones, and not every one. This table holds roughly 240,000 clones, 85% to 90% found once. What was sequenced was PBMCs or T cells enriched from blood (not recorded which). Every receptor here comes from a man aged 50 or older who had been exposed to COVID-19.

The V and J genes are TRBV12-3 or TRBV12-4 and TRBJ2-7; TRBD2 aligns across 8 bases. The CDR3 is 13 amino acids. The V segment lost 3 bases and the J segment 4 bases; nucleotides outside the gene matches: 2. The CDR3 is CASSLGTRYEQYV. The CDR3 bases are TGTGCCAGCAGTTTGGGGACTAGGTACGAGCAGTACGTC.

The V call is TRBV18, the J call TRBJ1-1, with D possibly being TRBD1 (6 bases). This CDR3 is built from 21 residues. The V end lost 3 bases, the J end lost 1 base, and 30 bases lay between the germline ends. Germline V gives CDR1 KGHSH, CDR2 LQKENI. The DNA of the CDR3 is TGTGCCAGCTCACCTCGGACCTTCGAGGCGGCCTTAACAGGGACGAACACTGAAGCTTTCTTT. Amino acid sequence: CASSPRTFEAALTGTNTEAFF.